Listed below are T cell receptor beta chains from one sample, sequenced in a study of control samples from healthy donors and cancer patients. TCRdb's copy holds only in-frame clones and misses some; the assay was immunoSEQ multiplex PCR. The sample holds approximately 98,000 clones, around four fifths seen once. Sequenced input: blood. These receptors were taken from a man aged 18 to 35 in good health. Both conserved end residues are part of each CDR3. Fields, in order: D gene, V gene, J gene, clone size, CDR3 protein, CDR3 DNA. D genes are given only for firm matches. Clone size is shown for a subset of rows, as once, few, many or a class of expanded clone.

TRBD1	TRBV5-4	TRBJ1-6	-	CASSFAGGDSPLHF	TGTGCCAGCAGCTTTGCAGGGGGCGATTCACCCCTCCACTTT
-	TRBV5-6	TRBJ2-4	-	CASTPGGQLAKNIQYF	TGTGCCAGCACCCCCGGGGGACAACTAGCCAAAAACATTCAGTACTTC
TRBD2	TRBV6-2/TRBV6-3	TRBJ2-3	-	CASSYEASGGPSTDTQYF	TGTGCCAGCAGTTACGAGGCTAGCGGGGGGCCTAGCACAGATACGCAGTATTTT
-	TRBV25-1	TRBJ1-4	-	CASSDMGFNEKLFF	TGTGCCAGCAGTGATATGGGGTTTAATGAAAAACTGTTTTTT
-	TRBV19	TRBJ1-1	-	CASSIGRNTEAFF	TGTGCCAGTAGTATAGGGCGGAACACTGAAGCTTTCTTT
TRBD1	TRBV6-5	TRBJ2-5	-	CASSWDRGSETQYF	TGTGCCAGCAGTTGGGACAGGGGCAGTGAGACCCAGTACTTC
-	TRBV7-2	TRBJ1-4	-	CASRQGIATNEKLFF	TGTGCCAGCAGACAGGGAATTGCGACTAATGAAAAACTGTTTTTT
TRBD2	TRBV4-3	TRBJ2-1	-	CASSQAISGGAYNEQFF	TGCGCCAGCAGCCAAGCCATTAGCGGGGGGGCCTACAATGAGCAGTTCTTC
-	TRBV18	TRBJ2-2	-	CASSPSMAATGELFF	TGTGCCAGCTCACCAAGTATGGCAGCCACCGGGGAGCTGTTTTTT
TRBD2	TRBV5-1	TRBJ2-1	-	CASSLDISGTYNEQFF	TGCGCCAGCAGCTTGGATATTAGCGGGACATACAATGAGCAGTTCTTC
-	TRBV18	TRBJ2-1	-	CASSPSGTPPTLRDNEQFF	TGTGCCAGCTCACCGTCAGGGACTCCCCCCACCCTCCGCGACAATGAGCAGTTCTTC
-	TRBV7-2	TRBJ2-7	-	CASSLVPVGYEQYF	TGTGCCAGCAGCTTAGTCCCAGTGGGCTACGAGCAGTACTTC
-	TRBV5-1	TRBJ2-5	-	CASSLGQGNLQETQYF	TGCGCCAGCAGCTTGGGTCAGGGAAATTTACAAGAGACCCAGTACTTC
-	TRBV28	TRBJ1-6	-	CASSYPDGWYNSPLHF	TGTGCCAGCAGTTACCCTGACGGCTGGTATAATTCACCCCTCCACTTT
-	TRBV7-2	TRBJ1-2	once	CASSLASGAGDYGYTF	TGTGCCAGCAGCTTAGCGTCGGGGGCAGGCGACTATGGCTACACCTTC
TRBD1	TRBV4-1	TRBJ1-1	-	CASSQGQGVVYNTEAFF	TGCGCCAGCAGCCAAGGACAGGGGGTAGTGTATAACACTGAAGCTTTCTTT
-	TRBV28	TRBJ1-2	many	CASRYIPDGHEDYGYTF	TGTGCCAGCAGGTACATCCCCGACGGGCACGAGGACTATGGCTACACCTTC
-	TRBV30	TRBJ2-1	few	CWGSLSYNEQFF	TGTTGGGGGTCCCTCTCCTACAATGAGCAGTTCTTC
TRBD1	TRBV7-6	TRBJ2-3	-	CASSARTGKESDTQYF	TGTGCCAGCAGCGCCCGGACAGGGAAGGAGTCAGATACGCAGTATTTT
TRBD2	TRBV27	TRBJ2-4	-	CASSGLAGGPAKNIQYF	TGTGCCAGCAGTGGGCTAGCGGGGGGCCCCGCCAAAAACATTCAGTACTTC
-	TRBV6-5	TRBJ1-4	-	CASSYLGGAANEKLFF	TGTGCCAGCAGTTACTTGGGGGGGGCGGCTAATGAAAAACTGTTTTTT
-	TRBV24-1	TRBJ2-7	once	CATSDSWESHEQYF	TGTGCCACCAGTGATTCCTGGGAATCCCACGAGCAGTACTTC
TRBD1	TRBV9	TRBJ2-1	-	CASQPGQGYEQFF	TGTGCCAGCCAACCGGGACAGGGCTATGAGCAGTTCTTC
-	TRBV2	TRBJ1-4	-	CASQRAEYEKLFF	TGTGCCAGCCAGAGGGCAGAGTATGAAAAACTGTTTTTT
-	TRBV5-1	TRBJ2-1	-	CASSLGPSSNEQFF	TGCGCCAGCAGCTTGGGCCCTAGTAGCAATGAGCAGTTCTTC
-	TRBV5-4	TRBJ1-6	-	CASSFEPGPLNSPLHF	TGTGCCAGCAGCTTTGAACCGGGTCCCCTTAATTCACCCCTCCACTTT
-	TRBV5-1	TRBJ2-1	-	CASSLAPRALSYNEQFF	TGCGCCAGCAGCTTGGCCCCAAGGGCTCTCTCCTACAATGAGCAGTTCTTC
TRBD2	TRBV7-2	TRBJ2-3	-	CASSLLAGGPTDTQYF	TGTGCCAGCAGCTTACTAGCGGGGGGGCCCACAGATACGCAGTATTTT
-	TRBV30	TRBJ2-3	-	CAWSPTNGDTQYF	TGTGCCTGGAGCCCGACCAATGGGGATACGCAGTATTTT